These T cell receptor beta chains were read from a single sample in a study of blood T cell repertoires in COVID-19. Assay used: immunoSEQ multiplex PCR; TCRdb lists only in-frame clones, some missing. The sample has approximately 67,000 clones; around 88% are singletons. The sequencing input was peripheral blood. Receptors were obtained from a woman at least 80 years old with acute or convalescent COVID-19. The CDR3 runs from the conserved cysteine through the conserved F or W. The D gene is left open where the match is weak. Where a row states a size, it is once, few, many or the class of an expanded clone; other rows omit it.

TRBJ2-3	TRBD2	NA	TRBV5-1	CASSRTRGGTDTQYF	TGCGCCAGCAGCCGCACCCGGGGGGGTACAGATACGCAGTATTTT
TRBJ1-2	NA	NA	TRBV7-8	CASSFANQGYGYTF	TGTGCCAGCAGCTTTGCTAATCAGGGGTATGGCTACACCTTC
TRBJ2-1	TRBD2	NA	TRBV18	CASSPLIAGGFNEQFF	TGTGCCAGCTCACCACTGATAGCGGGGGGGTTTAATGAGCAGTTCTTC
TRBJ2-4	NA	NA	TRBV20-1	CSASGGAISNIQYF	TGCAGTGCTAGTGGGGGCGCGATCAGTAACATTCAGTACTTC
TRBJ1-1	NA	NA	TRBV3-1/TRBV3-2	CASSQGTSMNTEAFF	TGTGCCAGCAGCCAAGGGACATCCATGAACACTGAAGCTTTCTTT
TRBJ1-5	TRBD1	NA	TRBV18	CASSLRGTGQGRNQPQHF	TGTGCCAGCTCACTGCGGGGGACCGGACAGGGCCGCAATCAGCCCCAGCATTTT
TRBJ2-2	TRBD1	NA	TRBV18	CASSLTRTGGTGELFF	TGTGCCAGCTCACTTACGCGGACAGGGGGCACCGGGGAGCTGTTTTTT
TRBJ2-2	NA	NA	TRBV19	CASSSGAIRVGELFF	TGTGCCAGTAGTAGTGGTGCCATCAGGGTCGGGGAGCTGTTTTTT
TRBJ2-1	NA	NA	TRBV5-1	CASSPPQDNSYNEQFF	TGCGCCAGCAGCCCGCCGCAGGACAACTCCTACAATGAGCAGTTCTTC
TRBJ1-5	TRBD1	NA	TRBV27	CASSYPSGTGPPEVGQPQHF	TGTGCCAGCAGTTATCCGTCGGGGACAGGGCCTCCGGAGGTTGGTCAGCCCCAGCATTTT
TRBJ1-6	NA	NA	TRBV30	CAWAVRGPNSPLHF	TGTGCCTGGGCCGTCCGCGGGCCTAATTCACCCCTCCACTTT
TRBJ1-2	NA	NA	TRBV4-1	CASSQDWTRSTYGYTF	TGCGCCAGCAGCCAAGATTGGACAAGGTCGACCTATGGCTACACCTTC
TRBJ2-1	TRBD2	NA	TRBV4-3	CASSQDAYGTRNDEQFF	TGCGCCAGCAGCCAAGATGCTTACGGGACTAGGAATGATGAGCAGTTCTTC
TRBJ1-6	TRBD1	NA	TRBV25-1	CASSGLGQALNSPLHF	TGTGCCAGCAGTGGCCTCGGACAGGCCCTGAATTCACCCCTCCACTTT
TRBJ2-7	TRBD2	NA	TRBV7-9	CASSQIAGISYEQYF	TGTGCCAGCAGCCAAATAGCGGGAATCTCCTACGAGCAGTACTTC
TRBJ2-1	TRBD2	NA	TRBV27	CASRINLAGDEQFF	TGTGCCAGCAGGATAAATTTAGCGGGAGATGAGCAGTTCTTC
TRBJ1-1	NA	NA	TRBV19	CASSLRQMNTEAFF	TGTGCCAGTAGTTTGCGACAGATGAACACTGAAGCTTTCTTT
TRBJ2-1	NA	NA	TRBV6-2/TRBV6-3	CASSYVGAYNEQFF	TGTGCCAGCAGTTACGTCGGAGCCTACAATGAGCAGTTCTTC
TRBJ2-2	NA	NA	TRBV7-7	CASSLDRTAGELFF	TGTGCCAGCAGCTTGGACCGGACAGCCGGGGAGCTGTTTTTT
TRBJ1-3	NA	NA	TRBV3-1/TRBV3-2	CASSQREAGNTIYF	TGTGCCAGCAGCCAGCGAGAAGCTGGAAACACCATATATTTT
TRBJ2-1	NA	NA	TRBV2	CASSILAQSQFF	TGTGCCAGCAGTATTCTAGCACAATCACAGTTCTTC
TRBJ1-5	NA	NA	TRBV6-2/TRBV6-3	CASSYKSVSQPQHF	TGTGCCAGCAGTTACAAAAGCGTAAGTCAGCCCCAGCATTTT
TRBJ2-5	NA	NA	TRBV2	CASSRDFQETQYF	TGTGCCAGCAGTCGGGACTTCCAAGAGACCCAGTACTTC
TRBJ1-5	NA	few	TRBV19	CASSISRDLTPQHF	TGTGCCAGTAGTATATCCCGGGATTTAACGCCCCAGCATTTT
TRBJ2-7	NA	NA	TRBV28	CASDSNSYEQYF	TGTGCCAGCGACAGTAACTCCTACGAGCAGTACTTC
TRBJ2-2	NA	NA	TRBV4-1	CASSQGPGGPGELFF	TGCGCCAGCAGCCAAGGGCCCGGAGGTCCCGGGGAGCTGTTTTTT
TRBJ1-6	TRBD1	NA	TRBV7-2	CASSLGDRDNSPLHF	TGTGCCAGCAGCCTAGGGGACAGGGATAATTCACCCCTCCACTTT
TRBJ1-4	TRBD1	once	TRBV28	CASSRPGTGTNEKLFF	TGTGCCAGCAGTCGTCCCGGGACAGGTACTAATGAAAAACTGTTTTTT
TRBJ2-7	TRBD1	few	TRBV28	CATRGQLLLPPTYEQYF	TGTGCCACCCGGGGACAGCTCCTACTCCCTCCCACCTACGAGCAGTACTTC
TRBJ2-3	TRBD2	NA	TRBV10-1	CASIGRGLTDTQYF	TGCGCCAGCATTGGGAGGGGATTGACAGATACGCAGTATTTT
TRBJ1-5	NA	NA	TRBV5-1	CASSFDGASAAQHF	TGCGCCAGCAGCTTCGACGGAGCATCAGCGGCCCAGCATTTT
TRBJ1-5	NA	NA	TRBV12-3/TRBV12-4	CASSTVSNQPQHF	TGTGCCAGCAGTACAGTTAGCAATCAGCCCCAGCATTTT
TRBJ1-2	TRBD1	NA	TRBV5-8	CASSLGTGLVHYGYTF	TGTGCCAGCAGCCTCGGGACAGGGTTGGTCCACTATGGCTACACCTTC
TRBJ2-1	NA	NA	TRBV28	CASSLSWSSYNEQFF	TGTGCCAGCAGTTTATCGTGGAGCTCCTACAATGAGCAGTTCTTC
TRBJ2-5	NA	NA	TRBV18	CASSPGTSQETQYF	TGTGCCAGCTCACCAGGCACTAGCCAAGAGACCCAGTACTTC
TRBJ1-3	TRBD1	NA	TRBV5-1	CASSLGATGSINTIYF	TGCGCCAGCAGCTTGGGCGCGACAGGGTCGATAAACACCATATATTTT
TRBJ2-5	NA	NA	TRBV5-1	CASSPNLALQETQYF	TGCGCCAGCAGCCCCAACCTAGCGCTACAAGAGACCCAGTACTTC
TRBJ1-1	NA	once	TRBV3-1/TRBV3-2	CASSQMTVNTEAFF	TGTGCCAGCAGCCAAATGACAGTGAACACTGAAGCTTTCTTT
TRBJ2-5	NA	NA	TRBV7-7	CASSEQSLYQETQYF	TGTGCCAGCAGCGAACAGTCACTGTACCAAGAGACCCAGTACTTC
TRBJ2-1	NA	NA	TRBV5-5	CASSRDTGHNEQFF	TGTGCCAGCAGCAGAGACACAGGTCACAATGAGCAGTTCTTC
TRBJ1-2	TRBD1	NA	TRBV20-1	CSARQGDGYTF	TGCAGTGCTAGACAGGGGGATGGCTACACCTTC